The rows below give T cell receptor beta chains drawn from one sample of a study of blood T cell repertoires in COVID-19. This table comes from immunoSEQ multiplex PCR, and its TCRdb copy is limited to in-frame clones, with some not included. The sample has 180,000 or so clones, more than 80% seen once. The sample was peripheral blood. Every receptor here comes from a woman aged 55 to 70 with acute or convalescent COVID-19. Each CDR3 is given with its conserved first and last residue. A D gene is named only where the DNA matches it firmly.

v_call	d_call	cdr3_length	j_call	cdr3_aa
TRBV28	NA	13	TRBJ1-3	CASSLFLGGTIYF
TRBV6-5	TRBD1	15	TRBJ1-5	CASSVDRGANQPQHF
TRBV18	TRBD1	16	TRBJ1-4	CASSPRTGGANEKLFF
TRBV5-5	NA	15	TRBJ2-5	CASSLWGRREETQYF
TRBV7-2	NA	15	TRBJ2-1	CASSLGQRGRKQQFF
TRBV11-3	NA	16	TRBJ1-3	CASSLVRGSSGNTIYF
TRBV6-1	TRBD1	14	TRBJ1-2	CASSEGQGPTGYTF
TRBV5-5	NA	12	TRBJ2-2	CASSTYTGELFF
TRBV7-9	TRBD1	13	TRBJ2-7	CASSEGQSYEQYF
TRBV6-5	TRBD1	14	TRBJ2-3	CASRTGGSTDTQYF
TRBV5-4	NA	15	TRBJ1-2	CASSLSRGANYGYTF
TRBV28	TRBD1	15	TRBJ2-7	CASSAGTGGRHEQYF
TRBV5-1	NA	18	TRBJ2-1	CASSPSPTTLSSYNEQFF
TRBV28	NA	13	TRBJ1-1	CASIGRMNTEAFF
TRBV29-1	NA	17	TRBJ2-1	CSAGPPPQRSSYNEQFF
TRBV10-3	NA	15	TRBJ2-1	CAISEGLSRPDEQFF
TRBV5-4	TRBD1	14	TRBJ1-2	CASSRTDRGYGYTF
TRBV5-1	NA	15	TRBJ1-5	CASSPEGGRNQPQHF
TRBV12-3/TRBV12-4	NA	13	TRBJ1-2	CASRHQGLEGYTF
TRBV5-1	TRBD1	16	TRBJ2-1	CASSLLGQGLENEQFF
TRBV28	TRBD1	13	TRBJ2-5	CASSYRGQETQYF
TRBV10-3	NA	14	TRBJ1-4	CAISGGVSNEKLFF
TRBV7-8	NA	13	TRBJ2-1	CASSFLQGNEQFF
TRBV4-2	NA	14	TRBJ2-2	CASSQERYTGELFF
TRBV7-9	NA	13	TRBJ1-2	CASSQTEDYGYTF
TRBV5-1	TRBD1	14	TRBJ1-4	CASSLTGTDEKLFF
TRBV10-3	NA	13	TRBJ1-2	CAISESRDYGYTF
TRBV7-3	TRBD2	17	TRBJ2-2	CASSLTGGELFTGELFF
TRBV2	TRBD1	16	TRBJ2-6	CASRSGTGAGANVLTF
TRBV3-1/TRBV3-2	NA	14	TRBJ1-3	CASSQERAGDTIYF
TRBV19	NA	13	TRBJ2-5	CASGPVPQETQYF
TRBV18	TRBD2	13	TRBJ2-7	CASSYGTSGEQYF
TRBV5-4	NA	14	TRBJ1-5	CASSSQGLQGTQHF
TRBV2	NA	15	TRBJ1-4	CASSEDGRGNEKLFF
TRBV3-1/TRBV3-2	TRBD1	16	TRBJ2-3	CASSQVRTGGADTQYF
TRBV29-1	NA	13	TRBJ1-1	CSARRGVQTEAFF
TRBV6-1	NA	15	TRBJ2-1	CASSDPGRFNNEQFF
TRBV7-8	NA	14	TRBJ2-1	CASSLEASRNEQFF